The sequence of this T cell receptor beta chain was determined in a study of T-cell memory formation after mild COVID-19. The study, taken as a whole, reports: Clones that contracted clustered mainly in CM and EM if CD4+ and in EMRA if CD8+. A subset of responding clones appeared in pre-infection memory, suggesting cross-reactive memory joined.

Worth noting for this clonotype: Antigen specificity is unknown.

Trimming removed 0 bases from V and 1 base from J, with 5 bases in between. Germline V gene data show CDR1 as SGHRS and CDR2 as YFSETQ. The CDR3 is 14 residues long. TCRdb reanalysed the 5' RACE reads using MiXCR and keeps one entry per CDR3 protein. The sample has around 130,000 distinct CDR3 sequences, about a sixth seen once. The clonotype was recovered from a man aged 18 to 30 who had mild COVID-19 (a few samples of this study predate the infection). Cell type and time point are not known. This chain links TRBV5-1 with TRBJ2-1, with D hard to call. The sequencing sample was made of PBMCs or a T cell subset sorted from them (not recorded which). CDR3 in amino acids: CASSLVESYNEQFF. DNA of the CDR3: TGCGCCAGCAGCTTGGTCGAGTCCTACAATGAGCAGTTCTTC.